This TCR beta chain was found in a study of early T cells in non-severe SARS-CoV-2 infection. Study overall: Unpaired chains resulted from sequencing bulk RNA of unsorted whole blood.

The ends were cut back, 6 bases at V and 5 bases at J, with 5 bases in the middle. Germline V gene data show CDR1 as MNHEY and CDR2 as SVGEGT. The CDR3 is 11 residues long. This clonotype was seen a handful of times. What it recognizes is unknown. A single base separates this from a much larger clone, so it may be a read error. Using its own MiXCR run on the 5' RACE reads, TCRdb lists one record per CDR3 protein. In the table there are fewer than 100,000 distinct CDR3 sequences, around 6% of which are singletons. Whole-study results and caveats: VDJdb matching, biased toward anti-spike CD8 responses, missed private and CD4 specificities.

The sequencing sample was made of whole blood. This TCR was sampled from an adult who was a healthcare worker with PCR-confirmed SARS-CoV-2 infection or an uninfected control (not recorded which). The rearrangement joins TRBV6-2 or TRBV6-3 to TRBJ2-1; D unresolved. As DNA, the CDR3 is TGTGCCAGCAGCCAACACAATGAGCAGTTCTTC. It codes for CASSQHNEQFF.